The entry below describes one T cell receptor beta chain. The sample is drawn from a study of control samples from healthy donors and cancer patients. The germline gives CDR1 GTSNPN, CDR2 SVGIG (reference sequence). Trimming cost V 8 bases and J 7 bases, with 17 bases left between them. This CDR3 is 13 amino acids long. TCRdb keeps only in-frame clones here, not all; method: immunoSEQ multiplex PCR. Here the sample spans around 130,000 clones, more than 85% being singletons. The TCR originated in a man aged 45-60 years with head and neck cancer. The chain joins TRBV30 to TRBJ2-2; possible D gene TRBD1, 6 bases. Sequencing used PBMCs. The CDR3 here is CALYQGRGGELFF. CDR3 bases: TGTGCCCTCTATCAGGGGAGAGGCGGGGAGCTGTTTTTT.